This T cell receptor beta chain was recovered during a study of cytomegalovirus exposure and HLA in healthy donors. Study-level information: For the roughly 400 genotyped donors, 80% to 90% fell within the Caucasian-associated ancestry cluster.

Study observations and caveats: The classifier reportedly diagnosed cytomegalovirus status with high specificity and sensitivity. With further analysis later on, most CMV-associated TCR beta chains appeared HLA-restricted.

About this clone: Its antigen remains unidentified.

The PCR ran on 60 Vbeta and 13 Jbeta primers. TCRdb keeps only in-frame clones here, not all; method: immunoSEQ multiplex PCR. Among some 240,000 clones listed, 80% to 95% were seen once. The trim removed 7 bases at V and 4 bases at J, leaving 9 bases unmatched. The CDR3 consists of 13 residues. Looked up from germline, CDR1 is SQVTM and CDR2 is ANQGSEA. Donors counted as nominally healthy when sampled, yet unrecorded immune exposures were likely. The sequenced sample consisted of PBMCs. The source of this sequence is a girl aged 2 to 9 in good health and CMV-seronegative. The chain employs TRBV29-1 and TRBJ1-1, with 7 bases lining up with TRBD1. CDR3 protein: CSAHSSGGTEAFF. The DNA for the CDR3 is TGCAGCGCCCATAGCTCAGGGGGCACTGAAGCTTTCTTT.